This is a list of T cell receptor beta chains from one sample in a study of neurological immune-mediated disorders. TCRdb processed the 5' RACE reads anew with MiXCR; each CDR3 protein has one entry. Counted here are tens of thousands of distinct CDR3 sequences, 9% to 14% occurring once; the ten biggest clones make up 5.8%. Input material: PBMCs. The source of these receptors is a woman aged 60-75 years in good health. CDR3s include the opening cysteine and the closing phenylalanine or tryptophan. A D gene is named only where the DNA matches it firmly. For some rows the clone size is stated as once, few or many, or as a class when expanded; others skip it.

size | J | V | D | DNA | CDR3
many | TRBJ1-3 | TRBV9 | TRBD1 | TGTGCCAGCAGCGCCCAGACAGGGCGAACTGGAAACACCATATATTTT | CASSAQTGRTGNTIYF
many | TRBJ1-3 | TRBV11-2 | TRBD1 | TGTGCCAGCAGCTCCCTGAGGACAGGAGGAAACACCATATATTTT | CASSSLRTGGNTIYF
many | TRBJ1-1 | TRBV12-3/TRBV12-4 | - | TGTGCCAGCAGTTTTAAAGGTCAGATAAACATGAACACTGAAGCTTTCTTT | CASSFKGQINMNTEAFF
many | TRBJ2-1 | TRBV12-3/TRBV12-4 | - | TGTGCCAGCAGTACCCCGTACTTAGTCAATGAGCAGTTCTTC | CASSTPYLVNEQFF
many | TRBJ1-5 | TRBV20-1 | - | TGCAGTGCTAACGCGGTTTTAAGGGATCAGCCCCAGCATTTT | CSANAVLRDQPQHF
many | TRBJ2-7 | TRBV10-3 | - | TGTGCCATCAATCGTGGGGACGAGCAGTACTTC | CAINRGDEQYF
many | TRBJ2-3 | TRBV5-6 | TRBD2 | TGTGCCAGCAGCTTCCCTAGCGGGGGGGCCAGGGGCACAGATACGCAGTATTTT | CASSFPSGGARGTDTQYF
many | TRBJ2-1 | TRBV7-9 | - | TGTGCCAGCAGCTTAGGCGGGGGCCGGGACAATGAGCAGTTCTTC | CASSLGGGRDNEQFF
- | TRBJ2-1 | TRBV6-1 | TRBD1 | TGTGCCAGCAGCTCAAGACAGGGATTCTACAATGAGCAGTTCTTC | CASSSRQGFYNEQFF
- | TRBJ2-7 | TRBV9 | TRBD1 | TGTGCCAGCAGCGTAGGTTCCAGGACAGGGGCTTCCTACGAGCAGTACTTC | CASSVGSRTGASYEQYF
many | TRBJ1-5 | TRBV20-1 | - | TGCAGTGCTGCACAGGGCATGGGAAATCAGCCCCAGCATTTT | CSAAQGMGNQPQHF
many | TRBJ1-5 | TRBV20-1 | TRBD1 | TGCAGTGCTGGCCGGACAGGAATTAATCAGCCCCAGCATTTT | CSAGRTGINQPQHF
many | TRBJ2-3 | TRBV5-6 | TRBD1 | TGTGCCAGCAGCTTGAACAGGGGGCAATCAGATACGCAGTATTTT | CASSLNRGQSDTQYF
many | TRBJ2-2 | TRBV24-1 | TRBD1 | TGTGCCACCAGTGCCCAAGGACAGGGCTTTTCCGGGGAGCTGTTTTTT | CATSAQGQGFSGELFF
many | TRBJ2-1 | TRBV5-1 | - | TGCGCCAGCAGCTTCACTCACAGCTCCTACAATGAGCAGTTCTTC | CASSFTHSSYNEQFF
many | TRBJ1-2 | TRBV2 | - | TGTGCCAGCAGTCCTGGACAAGTCTACACCTTC | CASSPGQVYTF
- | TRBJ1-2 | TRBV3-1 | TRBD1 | TGTGCCAGCAGCCATCCCACCGGGACAGAAGGTGGCTACACCTTC | CASSHPTGTEGGYTF
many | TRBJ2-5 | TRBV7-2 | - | TGTGCCAGCAGCCCATCCCAAGAGACCCAGTACTTC | CASSPSQETQYF
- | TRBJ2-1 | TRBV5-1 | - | TGCGCCAGCAGCTTGGGGACTCCCTCCAATGAGCAGTTCTTC | CASSLGTPSNEQFF
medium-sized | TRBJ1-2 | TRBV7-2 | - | TGTGCCAGCAGCTTAGGGGAGTATATGGGACATGGCTACACCTTC | CASSLGEYMGHGYTF
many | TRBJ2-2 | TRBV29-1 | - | TGCAGCGTTGCCAGCGGCGGGGAGCTGTTTTTT | CSVASGGELFF
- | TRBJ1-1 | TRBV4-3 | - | TGCGCCAGCAGCCAAGAGTTTTTGGGGGGCGATACTGAAGCTTTCTTT | CASSQEFLGGDTEAFF
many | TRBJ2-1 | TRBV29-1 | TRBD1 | TGCAGCGTAAACAGGGGAGTAATAAATGAGCAGTTCTTC | CSVNRGVINEQFF
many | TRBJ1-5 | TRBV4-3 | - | TGCGCCAGCAGCCAAGATGCGAATAGCAATCAGCCCCAGCATTTT | CASSQDANSNQPQHF
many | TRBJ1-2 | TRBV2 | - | TGTGCCAGCAGTGCTAGCGTCGCTAACTATGGCTACACCTTC | CASSASVANYGYTF
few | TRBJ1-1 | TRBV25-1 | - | TGTGCCAGCGCCGCGGACATGAGAGCTTTCTTT | CASAADMRAFF
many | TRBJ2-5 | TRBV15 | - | TGTGCCACCAGCAGAGATACGAGCCAAGAGACCCAGTACTTC | CATSRDTSQETQYF